Listed below are T cell receptor beta chains from one sample, sequenced in a study of CD8 T cells in ankylosing spondylitis. A single record per CDR3 protein comes from TCRdb applying MiXCR to the 5' RACE reads. The sample holds under 950,000 distinct CDR3 sequences, under 20% seen once. Input material: blood, either unsorted or a sorted T cell fraction (not recorded which). The receptors were sampled from a male donor with ankylosing spondylitis. Both conserved end residues are trimmed from each CDR3. Only part of the rows carry a size: once, few, many, or a class if the clone is expanded.

j_call clone_size v_call cdr3_aa
TRBJ1-4 NA TRBV4-1 ASSQDPPFGGDEKLF
TRBJ1-4 NA TRBV29-1 SVDGTGDEKLF
TRBJ1-1 NA TRBV20-1 SARGDRDTEAF
TRBJ2-1 NA TRBV20-1 RVGEYNEQF
TRBJ1-3 NA TRBV6-1 ASSPLGDAGNTIY
TRBJ2-7 NA TRBV29-1 SVEDGGGPSYEQY
TRBJ2-5 many TRBV15 ATSRDRETQY
TRBJ2-5 NA TRBV15 ATSRVSGGGQETQY
TRBJ2-3 NA TRBV4-1 ASSQGQDRDTQY
TRBJ1-1 few TRBV29-1 SVNQRAEAF
TRBJ2-7 NA TRBV20-1 SAKGQGLYEQY
TRBJ2-4 NA TRBV27 ASSLGGIIAKNIQY
TRBJ1-3 NA TRBV3-1 ASSQGQGAAGNTIY
TRBJ2-7 few TRBV5-1 ASRGSREHIYEQY
TRBJ2-3 NA TRBV7-9 ASSKTSGGLDTQY
TRBJ1-3 few TRBV5-1 ASSASGGSGNTIY
TRBJ2-3 few TRBV7-3 ASSLGATSTDTQY
TRBJ2-5 NA TRBV6-1 ASSPKGLAGKTQY
TRBJ2-7 few TRBV6-2/TRBV6-3 ASGDSIYEQY
TRBJ2-7 NA TRBV20-1 SAQLPAEQY
TRBJ2-1 few TRBV7-8 ASSLRGGGLLENEQF
TRBJ1-5 few TRBV15 ATSRDRGQQPQH
TRBJ1-5 NA TRBV20-1 SALAEGGHQPQH
TRBJ2-3 few TRBV5-1 ASSIRGGVGTDTQY